One sample yielded the 4 T cell receptor beta chains listed below, sequenced in a study of shared clonotypes between healthy human individuals (dated by TCRdb to about 2020). For the CD8 naive samples, CD45RO-negative cells were positively selected for CCR7, yielding a CD45RA+CCR7+ population from which TemRA cells were excluded. Receptor amplification or capture employed the immunoSEQ multiplex PCR assay. Drawn from immuneACCESS, this table holds only the in-frame rearrangements with V and J called that TCRdb kept. Clones are partly lost; checked studies trace under half to an unresolved V gene and leave the rest unexplained. The sample data list about 2 million clones, and about 95% of these were observed just once. Roughly 1.2% of the sample comes from the top ten. Sequences were obtained from naive CD8+ T cells sorted from blood. The cell subset or site label, as the study defines it: CD45RA+CCR7+. Receptor source: a man between 18 and 29 years old in good health.

As DNA, the CDR3 is TGTGCCAGCGGCGTTAGCGGGGGCACCGGGGAGCTGTTTTTT. This codes for CASGVSGGTGELFF. This chain connects TRBV6-5 to TRBJ2-2; 9 bases map to TRBD2. J was trimmed by 4 bases and V by 8 bases; bases with no gene match: 5. Germline assignment: CDR1 MNHEY and CDR2 SVGAGI. The CDR3 has 14 amino acids.

The chain is built from TRBV4-1 and TRBJ1-1; perhaps TRBD1 as D (5 bases). Between the trimmed V and J ends, which lost 1 base and 6 bases, there was a span of 12 bases. The CDR3 is 14 amino acids. The germline CDR1 and CDR2 sequences are MGHRA and YSYEKL. The CDR3 protein is CASSQGGRGAEAFF. The CDR3 bases are TGCGCCAGCAGCCAAGGGGGGAGGGGCGCTGAAGCTTTCTTT.

The CDR3 here is CASSLSAPTGYEQYF. CDR3 bases: TGTGCCAGCAGCTTATCGGCCCCGACGGGATACGAGCAGTACTTC. The V call is TRBV7-8, the J call TRBJ2-7, with D possibly matching TRBD2 (5 bases). CDR1 and CDR2 (germline): SGHVS, FQNEAQ. V was pared by 2 bases and J by 4 bases, with 15 bases between. CDR3 length: 15 residues.

The V call is TRBV2, the J call TRBJ2-7; no reliable D call. V was shortened by 6 bases and J by 2 bases, with 20 bases between the two germline ends. The CDR3 loop spans 16 amino acids. CDR1 and CDR2 from the germline V gene are SNHLY and FYNNEI. The CDR3 is CASRPEVDLNTYEQYF. As DNA, the CDR3 is TGTGCCAGCAGACCCGAAGTGGACCTCAACACCTACGAGCAGTACTTC.